The 29 T cell receptor beta chains listed next were all sequenced from one sample in a study of blood T cell repertoires in COVID-19. Only in-frame clones appear in the TCRdb table, and some are missing; sequencing was by immunoSEQ multiplex PCR. The table records about 130,000 clones, nearly 70% of them present only once. Sequencing was performed on peripheral blood. Receptor source: a woman in her seventies with acute or convalescent COVID-19.

This clone appeared a single time. The V call is TRBV6-5, the J call TRBJ2-5; 13 bases agree with TRBD2. V trimming: 5 bases; J trimming: 4 bases; junction bases outside the gene matches: 4. The CDR3 contains 15 residues. Germline CDR1 reads MNHEY; CDR2 reads SVGAGI. The CDR3 region has the DNA TGTGCCAGCAGTCGGACTAGCGGGAGTGGAGAGACCCAGTACTTC. It codes for CASSRTSGSGETQYF.

In DNA form, the CDR3 reads TGTGCCAGTAGTAAACGTTTTAGCGGGATTATCTACGAGCAGTACTTC. Protein sequence: CASSKRFSGIIYEQYF. This rearrangement joins TRBV19 to TRBJ2-7; TRBD2 aligns across 8 bases. Looked up from germline, CDR1 is LNHDA and CDR2 is SQIVND (reference sequence). The CDR3 consists of 16 residues. V lost 4 bases, J lost 3 bases, and 11 bases stayed unmatched.

The chain joins TRBV10-2 to TRBJ1-2, with 7 bases lining up with TRBD1. Unmatched junction bases numbered 5, after V lost 2 bases and J lost 2 bases. Germline loops: CDR1 WSHSY, CDR2 SAAADI. This CDR3 contains 15 residues. CDR3 in amino acids: CASSEPYRGNYGYTF. CDR3 coding DNA: TGCGCCAGCAGTGAGCCTTACAGGGGAAACTATGGCTACACCTTC.

This clone was found a few times. The CDR3 nucleotides read TGTGCCAGCAGTTTTGGCTTCCTCTATGGCTACACCTTC. Translation gives CASSFGFLYGYTF. The rearrangement uses TRBV28 and TRBJ1-2; D ambiguous. The CDR3 is 13 residues long. V lost 3 bases and J lost 4, with 9 bases in between. Germline CDR1 is MDHEN and CDR2 is SYDVKM.

The chain is built from TRBV2 and TRBJ1-6, with D possibly matching TRBD1 (6 bases). With 5 bases removed from V and 8 bases from J, the gap between germline ends came to 13 bases. CDR1 is SNHLY, CDR2 FYNNEI, per germline. The CDR3 contains 14 residues. The CDR3 region is CASSPRTADSPLHF. The CDR3 region has the DNA TGTGCCAGCAGTCCTCGGACAGCTGATTCACCCCTCCACTTT.

The CDR3 DNA reads as TGTGCCAGCAGTTCTGACGGGACTAGCTCCTACGAGCAGTACTTC. Translation gives CASSSDGTSSYEQYF. The rearrangement uses TRBV6-5 and TRBJ2-7; 8 nucleotides align to TRBD2. The CDR3 extends over 15 amino acids. V lost 4 bases to trimming and J lost 0 bases; unmatched junction nucleotides: 5. Germline CDR1 and CDR2: MNHEY and SVGAGI.

The gene calls are TRBV6-2 or TRBV6-3 and TRBJ2-5, with TRBD1 matching 9 bases. Germline loops: CDR1 MNHEY, CDR2 SVGEGT. After removal of 5 bases from V and 5 bases from J, the junction contained 9 bases not matched to a gene. The CDR3 loop spans 15 amino acids. CDR3 residues: CASSPTGGPAETQYF. The CDR3, as DNA: TGTGCCAGCAGTCCGACAGGGGGGCCCGCGGAGACCCAGTACTTC.

This clone was seen more than once but under ten times. The chain is built from TRBV5-1 and TRBJ2-7; 10 bases map to TRBD1. V was clipped by 0 bases and J by 3 bases; unmatched bases: 3. CDR3 size: 15 residues. CDR1 and CDR2 (germline): SGHRS, YFSETQ. The CDR3 nucleotides are TGCGCCAGCAGCTTGGCCTGGACAGGGGGCTACGAGCAGTACTTC. Its translation is CASSLAWTGGYEQYF.

V usage is TRBV21-1 and J usage is TRBJ2-1; the table's D call TRBD2 went unverified against the DNA. TRBV21-1 is classified as a pseudogene. CDR3 length equals 16 residues. CDR3 residues: CASIPSGGLSYNEQFF. In DNA form, the CDR3 reads TGTGCCAGCATCCCTAGCGGGGGGCTCTCCTACAATGAGCAGTTCTTC.

The chain joins TRBV6-6 to TRBJ2-1; TRBD2 matches 10 bases. CDR1 MNHNY and CDR2 SVGAGI come from the germline V gene (reference sequence). The J segment lost 9 bases and the V segment lost 8 bases, leaving 10 bases of the junction unmatched. CDR3 size: 14 residues. CDR3 sequence (DNA): TGTGCCAGCGGAAGCGGGGGGGTGTGGAGTGAGCAGTTCTTC. Translated: CASGSGGVWSEQFF.

Concerning this clone: A junction end diverges from the germline sequence, so it may reflect a read error. Other DNA sequences of this sample code for an identical CDR3. The chain joins TRBV12-3 or TRBV12-4 to TRBJ1-1; D perhaps matches TRBD1 (5 bases). The CDR3 is 12 residues long. The CDR3 loop is CASSFPGTEAFF. The DNA for the CDR3 is TGTGCCAGCAGTTTCCCCGGGACTGAGGCTTTCTTT.

The V call is TRBV18, the J call TRBJ2-1; 13 positions match TRBD2. CDR3 length: 16 amino acids. The germline V gene encodes CDR1 KGHSH and CDR2 LQKENI. J was trimmed by 5 bases and V by 6 bases; bases with no gene match: 7. This chain's CDR3 is CASSPTGTSGDNEQFF. CDR3 nucleotide sequence: TGTGCCAGCTCCCCAACCGGGACTAGCGGGGACAATGAGCAGTTCTTC.

The chain links TRBV2 to TRBJ1-5; 7 nucleotides align to TRBD1. V lost 2 bases, J lost 4 bases, and 2 bases stayed unmatched. Germline V gene lookup returns CDR1 SNHLY and CDR2 FYNNEI. This CDR3 is 14 amino acids long. The CDR3 nucleotides read TGTGCCAGCAGTGAAACAGGGGATAATCAGCCCCAGCATTTT. This translates into CASSETGDNQPQHF.

This chain connects TRBV6-2 or TRBV6-3 to TRBJ2-1; 9 nucleotides align to TRBD2. Per the germline V gene, CDR1 is MNHEY and CDR2 is SVGEGT. CDR3 length: 16 residues. After removal of 0 bases from V and 6 bases from J, the junction contained 6 bases not matched to a gene. The chain's CDR3 is CASSYSSGTSSNEQFF. The CDR3 DNA reads TGTGCCAGCAGTTACTCTTCCGGGACTAGCAGCAATGAGCAGTTCTTC.

CDR3 residues: CASSLPTGGGTEAFF. CDR3 sequence (DNA): TGTGCCAGCAGTTTACCGACAGGGGGGGGCACTGAAGCTTTCTTT. The chain recombines TRBV2 with TRBJ1-1; 9 bases map to TRBD1. The CDR3 contains 15 residues. CDR1 is SNHLY, CDR2 FYNNEI, per germline. The ends lost 5 bases at V and 4 bases at J; junction bases unmatched: 8.

The chain joins TRBV5-1 to TRBJ2-7; 10 bases fit TRBD1. The CDR3 totals 15 residues. Trimming took 0 bases from V and 6 from J; bases not matched to a gene: 6. The germline V gene has CDR1 SGHRS and CDR2 YFSETQ. DNA of the CDR3: TGCGCCAGCAGCTTGGCCGGGGACAGGGGAAGCGAGCAGTACTTC. This translates into CASSLAGDRGSEQYF.

The chain couples TRBV6-6 to TRBJ2-1, with 10 positions matching TRBD1. Germline-derived CDR1 and CDR2 are MNHNY and SVGAGI (reference sequence). The CDR3 contains 13 residues. V shed 6 bases, J shed 8 bases, and the junction held 4 bases outside the gene matches. The CDR3 bases are TGTGCCAGCAGGCTGACAGGGGGCGATGAGCAGTTCTTC. It encodes CASRLTGGDEQFF.

This chain joins TRBV19 and TRBJ2-3; TRBD2 matches at 9 bases. Looked up from germline, CDR1 is LNHDA and CDR2 is SQIVND (reference sequence). The V gene end was trimmed by 2 bases and the J gene end by 10 bases; junction bases not matched to a gene: 13. The CDR3 consists of 16 residues. In DNA form, the CDR3 reads TGTGCCAGTAGTATAAGTAGCGGGGGCCTGCTTCGGGCGCAGTATTTT. This encodes CASSISSGGLLRAQYF.

This chain joins TRBV6-6 and TRBJ2-7, with a possible D match to TRBD2 (5 bases). The CDR3 is 16 residues long. CDR1 is MNHNY and CDR2 is SVGAGI in the germline V gene (reference sequence). The V gene lost 5 bases and the J gene lost 2 bases, with 19 bases spanning the gap. The CDR3 is CASSRYPDGVAYEQYF. CDR3 in DNA: TGTGCCAGCAGTCGATATCCTGACGGGGTCGCCTACGAGCAGTACTTC.

This chain connects TRBV19 to TRBJ1-1, with 11 bases that match TRBD1. The CDR3 contains 15 residues. V was clipped by 5 bases and J by 3 bases; unmatched bases: 5. Germline CDR1 and CDR2: LNHDA and SQIVND (reference sequence). The CDR3 DNA reads as TGTGCCAGTAGTCCGGACAGGGGGCAATACACTGAAGCTTTCTTT. Translation gives CASSPDRGQYTEAFF.

The J gene is TRBJ1-1, the V gene TRBV7-9; 7 bases align to TRBD1. The CDR3 is made up of 14 amino acids. Trimming cost V 6 bases and J 0 bases; bases outside gene matches: 4. Looked up from germline, CDR1 is SEHNR and CDR2 is FQNEAQ (reference sequence). The CDR3 DNA reads as TGTGCCAGCAGTCCGGGACAGATGAACACTGAAGCTTTCTTT. The encoded protein is CASSPGQMNTEAFF.

DNA for the CDR3: TGTGCCAGTCGAGCGGGAGGGGCACAAGAGACCCAGTACTTC. Translation gives CASRAGGAQETQYF. The rearrangement joins TRBV28 to TRBJ2-5; TRBD2 agrees at 10 bases. Germline lookup yields CDR1 MDHEN and CDR2 SYDVKM. The CDR3 runs 14 residues. The V segment lost 9 bases and the J segment 2 bases; nucleotides outside the gene matches: 6.

The chain has TRBV9 and TRBJ2-3; 7 bases fit TRBD2. Germline V lookup: CDR1 SGDLS, CDR2 YYNGEE. V lost 3 bases, J lost 0 bases, and 7 bases stayed unmatched. CDR3 length: 16 residues. The CDR3 DNA reads TGTGCCAGCAGCGCCGCCCCAGCGGGAAGCACAGATACGCAGTATTTT. Amino acid sequence: CASSAAPAGSTDTQYF.

The rearrangement links TRBV10-2 to TRBJ1-1, with unresolved D. The CDR3 covers 15 residues. V was shortened by 7 bases and J by 1 base, with 16 bases between the two germline ends. Germline V CDR1 and CDR2: WSHSY, SAAADI. The CDR3 sequence is CASKEVVQSNTEAFF. CDR3 nucleotides: TGCGCCAGCAAGGAGGTAGTCCAGTCGAACACTGAAGCTTTCTTT.

The chain combines TRBV7-2 with TRBJ2-1; TRBD2 is a possible D gene (5 bases). Trimming stripped 7 bases from V and 5 bases from J, with 15 bases between. Germline V gene lookup returns CDR1 SGHTA and CDR2 FQGNSA. The CDR3 has 14 residues. The CDR3 sequence: CASTRRRFNNEQFF. In DNA form, the CDR3 reads TGTGCCAGCACCAGAAGGAGGTTCAACAATGAGCAGTTCTTC.

The genes are TRBV19 and TRBJ2-6; D is perhaps TRBD1 (6 bases). V was cut by 6 bases and J by 2 bases, with 17 bases left in between. Germline CDR1 is LNHDA and CDR2 is SQIVND (reference sequence). The CDR3 has 17 amino acids. The CDR3 reads CASSPRSSGAGANVLTF. In DNA, the CDR3 is TGTGCCAGTAGCCCCCGAAGCTCAGGGGCTGGGGCCAACGTCCTGACTTTC.

The CDR3 DNA follows: TGTGCCAGCAGTTTCGCTGGAGGCGGCAATCAGCCCCAGCATTTT. Translated, it gives CASSFAGGGNQPQHF. The rearrangement joins TRBV27 to TRBJ1-5; D not resolved. The CDR3 has 15 amino acids. Germline-derived CDR1 and CDR2 are MNHEY and SMNVEV (reference sequence). Between the trimmed V and J ends, which lost 3 bases and 2 bases, there was a span of 11 bases.

The rearrangement joins TRBV6-5 to TRBJ2-1; TRBD2 matches at 7 bases. V lost 4 bases to trimming and J lost 0 bases; unmatched junction nucleotides: 3. Germline CDR1 is MNHEY and CDR2 is SVGAGI. The CDR3 runs to 15 residues. CDR3 region: CASSLLAFSYNEQFF. Written as DNA, the CDR3 is TGTGCCAGCAGTTTACTAGCGTTCTCCTACAATGAGCAGTTCTTC.

The chain links TRBV6-5 to TRBJ1-4; 9 bases fit TRBD1. V lost 5 bases and J lost 8; bases outside the gene matches: 6. This CDR3 has 14 amino acids. Germline CDR1 is MNHEY and CDR2 is SVGAGI. The CDR3 is CASSRQGGSEKLFF. The CDR3, as DNA: TGTGCCAGCAGTCGACAGGGGGGTAGCGAAAAACTGTTTTTT.